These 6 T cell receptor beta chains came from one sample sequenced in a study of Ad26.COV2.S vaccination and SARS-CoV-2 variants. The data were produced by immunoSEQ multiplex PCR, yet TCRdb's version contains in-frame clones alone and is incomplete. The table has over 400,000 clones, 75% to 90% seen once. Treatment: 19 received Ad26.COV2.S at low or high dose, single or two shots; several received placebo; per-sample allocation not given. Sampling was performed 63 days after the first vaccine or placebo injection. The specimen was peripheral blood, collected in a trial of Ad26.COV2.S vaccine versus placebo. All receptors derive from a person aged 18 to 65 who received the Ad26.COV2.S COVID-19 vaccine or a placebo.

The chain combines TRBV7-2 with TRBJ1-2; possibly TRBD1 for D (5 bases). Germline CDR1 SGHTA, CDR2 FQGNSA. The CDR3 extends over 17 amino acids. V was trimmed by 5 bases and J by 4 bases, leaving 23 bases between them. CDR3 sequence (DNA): TGTGCCAGCAGCCAAGTACCCGGGGCCTGGGCGGGCTATGGCTACACCTTC. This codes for CASSQVPGAWAGYGYTF.

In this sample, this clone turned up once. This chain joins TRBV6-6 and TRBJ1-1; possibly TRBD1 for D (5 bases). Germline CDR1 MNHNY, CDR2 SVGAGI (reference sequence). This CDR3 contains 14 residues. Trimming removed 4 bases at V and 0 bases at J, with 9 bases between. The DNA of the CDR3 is TGTGCCAGCAGTTGGGACGGGGTGAACACTGAAGCTTTCTTT. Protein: CASSWDGVNTEAFF.

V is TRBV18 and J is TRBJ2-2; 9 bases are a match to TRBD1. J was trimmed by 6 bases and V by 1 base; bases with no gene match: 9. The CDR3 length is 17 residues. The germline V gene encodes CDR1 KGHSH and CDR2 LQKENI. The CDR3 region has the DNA TGTGCCAGCTCACCACAGCGACAGGGGGTTCGGCCCGGGGAGCTGTTTTTT. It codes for CASSPQRQGVRPGELFF. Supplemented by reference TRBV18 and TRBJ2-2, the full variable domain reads NAGVMQNPRHLVRRRGQEARLRCSPMKGHSHVYWYRQLPEEGLKFMVYLQKENIIDESGMPKERFSAEFPKEGPSILRIQQVVRGDSAAYFCASSPQRQGVRPGELFFGEGSRLTVL.

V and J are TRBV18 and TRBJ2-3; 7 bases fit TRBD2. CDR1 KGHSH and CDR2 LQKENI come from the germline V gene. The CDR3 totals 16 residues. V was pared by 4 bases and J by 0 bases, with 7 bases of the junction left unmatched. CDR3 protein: CASSQVAGSSTDTQYF. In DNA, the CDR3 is TGTGCCAGCTCACAGGTAGCGGGTTCTAGCACAGATACGCAGTATTTT.

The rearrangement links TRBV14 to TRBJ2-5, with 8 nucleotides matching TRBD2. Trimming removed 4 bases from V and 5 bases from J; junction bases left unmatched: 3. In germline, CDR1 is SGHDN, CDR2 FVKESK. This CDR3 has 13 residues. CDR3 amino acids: CASSPGGWETQYF. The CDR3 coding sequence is TGTGCCAGCAGCCCGGGGGGGTGGGAGACCCAGTACTTC.

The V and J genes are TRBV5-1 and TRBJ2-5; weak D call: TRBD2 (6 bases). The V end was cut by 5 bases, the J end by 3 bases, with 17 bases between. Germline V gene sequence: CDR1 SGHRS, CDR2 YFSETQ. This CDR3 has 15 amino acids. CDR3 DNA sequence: TGCGCCAGCAGGGGTAGCGGCAGGGCAGAAGAGACCCAGTACTTC. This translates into CASRGSGRAEETQYF.